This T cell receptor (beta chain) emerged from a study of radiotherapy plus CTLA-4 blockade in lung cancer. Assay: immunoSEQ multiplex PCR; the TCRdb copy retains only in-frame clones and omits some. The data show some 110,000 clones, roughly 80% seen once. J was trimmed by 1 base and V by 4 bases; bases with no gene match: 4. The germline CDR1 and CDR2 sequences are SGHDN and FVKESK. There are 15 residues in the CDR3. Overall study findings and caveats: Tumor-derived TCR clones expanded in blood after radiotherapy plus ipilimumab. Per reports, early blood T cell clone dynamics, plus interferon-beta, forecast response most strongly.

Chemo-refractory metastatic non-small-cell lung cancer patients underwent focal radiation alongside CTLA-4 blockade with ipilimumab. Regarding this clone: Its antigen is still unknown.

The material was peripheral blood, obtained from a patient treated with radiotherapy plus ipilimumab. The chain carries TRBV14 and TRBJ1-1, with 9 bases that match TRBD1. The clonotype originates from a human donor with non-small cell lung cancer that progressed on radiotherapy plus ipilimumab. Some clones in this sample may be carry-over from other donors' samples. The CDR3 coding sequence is TGTGCCAGCAGCCTGGACAGGGGCCCGAACACTGAAGCTTTCTTT. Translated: CASSLDRGPNTEAFF. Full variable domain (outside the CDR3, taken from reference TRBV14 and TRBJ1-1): EAGVTQFPSHSVIEKGQTVTLRCDPISGHDNLYWYRRVMGKEIKFLLHFVKESKQDESGMPNNRFLAERTGGTYSTLKVQPAELEDSGVYFCASSLDRGPNTEAFFGQGTRLTVV.